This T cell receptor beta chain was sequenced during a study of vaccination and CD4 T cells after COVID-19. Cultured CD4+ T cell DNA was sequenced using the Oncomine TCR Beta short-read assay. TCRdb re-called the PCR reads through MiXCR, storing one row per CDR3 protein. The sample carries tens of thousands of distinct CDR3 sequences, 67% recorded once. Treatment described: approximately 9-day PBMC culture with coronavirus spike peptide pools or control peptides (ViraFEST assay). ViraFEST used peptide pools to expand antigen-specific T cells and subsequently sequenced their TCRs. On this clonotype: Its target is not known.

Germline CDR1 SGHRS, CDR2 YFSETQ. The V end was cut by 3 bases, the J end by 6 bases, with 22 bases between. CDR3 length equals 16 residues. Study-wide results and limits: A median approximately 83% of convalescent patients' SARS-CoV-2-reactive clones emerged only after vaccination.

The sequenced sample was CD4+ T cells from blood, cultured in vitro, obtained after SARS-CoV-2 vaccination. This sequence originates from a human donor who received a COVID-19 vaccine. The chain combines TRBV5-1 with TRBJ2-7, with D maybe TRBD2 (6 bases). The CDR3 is CASSSAKDRSSVEQYF. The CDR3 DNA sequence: TGCGCCAGCAGCTCCGCGAAAGACCGCTCTAGCGTCGAGCAGTACTTC.